Below, 27 T cell receptor beta chains from the same sample are listed, as sequenced in a study of blood T cells in healthy people across ages. A second about 7 to 11 cycle PCR used barcoded and J-beta primers. Each CDR3 protein is one row after TCRdb ran MiXCR on the 5' RACE reads. The sample holds over 1,500,000 distinct CDR3 sequences, roughly two fifths seen once. Source material: blood. The receptors come from a human donor in good health.

The chain links TRBV5-4 to TRBJ2-3; D perhaps matches TRBD1 (7 bases). Trimming took 0 bases from V and 6 from J, leaving 20 bases between them. CDR1 SGHNT and CDR2 YYREEE come from the germline V gene (reference sequence). CDR3 size: 17 residues. The CDR3 nucleotides are TGTGCCAGCAGCTTGGGACAGGGAGGAACCTTGGGGGATACGCAGTATTTT. Amino acids: CASSLGQGGTLGDTQYF.

This clonotype was counted a few times. This rearrangement joins TRBV6-1 to TRBJ1-6, with D unclear. The CDR3 is 17 residues long. V shed 8 bases and J shed 8 bases, with 25 bases lying between them. Germline CDR1 and CDR2: MNHNS and SASEGT. The CDR3 nucleotides are TGTGCCAGCCCAGGCCCCGGCGGGCAGGCATATGATTCACCCCTCCACTTT. Its translation: CASPGPGGQAYDSPLHF.

The rearrangement uses TRBV28 and TRBJ1-5; the D is unclear. This CDR3 is built from 14 residues. Germline V CDR1 and CDR2: MDHEN, SYDVKM. Trimming cost V 0 bases and J 4 bases, with 7 bases left between them. The CDR3 sequence: CASSLWSGNQPQHF. CDR3 nucleotide sequence: TGTGCCAGCAGTTTATGGTCTGGGAATCAGCCCCAGCATTTT.

This clonotype was seen a few times. The gene calls are TRBV7-2 and TRBJ2-1; TRBD1 matches at 9 bases. The CDR3 runs 16 residues. Losses at the gene ends were 0 bases for V and 7 bases for J; bases not matched to a gene: 7. Per the germline V gene, CDR1 is SGHTA and CDR2 is FQGNSA. The CDR3 DNA is TGTGCCAGCAGCTTAGCGGACAGGGGCGTTAATAATGAGCAGTTCTTC. As protein: CASSLADRGVNNEQFF.

The sample holds a few counts of this clonotype. The V gene is TRBV28, the J gene TRBJ2-1; no firm D call. The CDR3 covers 14 residues. The germline V and J ends were trimmed by 8 bases and 2 bases, with 13 bases remaining between them. The germline V gene encodes CDR1 MDHEN and CDR2 SYDVKM. The CDR3 DNA follows: TGTGCCAGCGCCCAAGAACCCACCTACAATGAGCAGTTCTTC. Translated: CASAQEPTYNEQFF.

V usage is TRBV28 and J usage is TRBJ1-2, with 11 bases aligning to TRBD1. Trimming at V came to 8 bases and at J to 3 bases, leaving 11 bases not matched to a gene. There are 16 residues in the CDR3. Germline loops: CDR1 MDHEN, CDR2 SYDVKM. The CDR3 sequence is CASAAPDRGHYYGYTF. The CDR3 bases are TGTGCCAGCGCAGCCCCGGACAGGGGGCATTACTATGGCTACACCTTC.

This chain uses TRBV20-1 with TRBJ1-4; perhaps TRBD1 as D (5 bases). Germline CDR1 and CDR2: DFQATT and SNEGSKA (reference sequence). The CDR3 runs to 12 residues. V lost 6 bases to trimming and J lost 7 bases, with 12 bases between them. CDR3 DNA sequence: TGCAGTGCGCCAGGAGACAGTGAAAAACTGTTTTTT. Protein: CSAPGDSEKLFF.

Only a few counts were recorded for this clonotype. The chain carries TRBV13 and TRBJ2-3; TRBD2 matches 10 bases. V lost 5 bases to trimming and J lost 4 bases; unmatched junction nucleotides: 9. The germline V gene has CDR1 PRHDT and CDR2 FYEKMQ (reference sequence). The CDR3 has 16 residues. For the CDR3, the DNA is TGTGCCAGCAGCCGAAAGCGGGGGGGCGTATCAGATACGCAGTATTTT. Protein sequence: CASSRKRGGVSDTQYF.

The chain links TRBV15 to TRBJ1-1; 9 nucleotides match TRBD1. Looked up from germline, CDR1 is LNHNV and CDR2 is YYDKDF (reference sequence). The V and J ends lost 1 base and 4 bases, in that order; junction bases with no gene match: 16. This CDR3 has 19 amino acids. CDR3 amino acids: CATSRGGHRGRQVATEAFF. As DNA, the CDR3 is TGTGCCACCAGCAGAGGGGGCCACAGGGGGCGTCAAGTGGCCACTGAAGCTTTCTTT.

This clonotype has only a few counts. This chain links TRBV29-1 with TRBJ1-2; D unclear. The length of the CDR3 is 13 residues. V gave up 4 bases and J gave up 4 bases, with 13 bases separating them. Germline V lookup: CDR1 SQVTM, CDR2 ANQGSEA. CDR3 residues: CSVVNTRSYGYTF. The CDR3 bases are TGCAGCGTTGTGAACACCCGGAGCTATGGCTACACCTTC.

V usage is TRBV4-3 and J usage is TRBJ1-5, with D perhaps matching TRBD1 (5 bases). V was cut by 4 bases and J by 0 bases, with 10 bases left in between. The V gene's germline CDR1 is LGHNA and CDR2 YSLEER. CDR3 length: 15 residues. The CDR3 protein is CASSPGTLSNQPQHF. CDR3 DNA sequence: TGCGCCAGCAGCCCCGGGACTCTTAGCAATCAGCCCCAGCATTTT.

Only a few counts were recorded for this clonotype. The chain uses TRBV6-5 and TRBJ1-6, with unresolved D. V was clipped by 2 bases and J by 8 bases, with 7 bases between them. Germline V gene lookup returns CDR1 MNHEY and CDR2 SVGAGI. This CDR3 region has 13 residues. The chain's CDR3 is CASSYDGHSPLHF. CDR3 sequence (DNA): TGTGCCAGCAGTTACGACGGTCATTCACCCCTCCACTTT.

The chain is built from TRBV4-3 and TRBJ2-1, with D possibly TRBD2 on 5 matching bases. V was cut by 1 base and J by 5 bases, with 12 bases left in between. The germline gives CDR1 LGHNA, CDR2 YSLEER. The CDR3 is 15 amino acids. This CDR3 is CASSQGRVGHNEQFF. The CDR3 DNA sequence: TGCGCCAGCAGCCAAGGGCGGGTAGGCCACAATGAGCAGTTCTTC.

The chain uses TRBV5-1 and TRBJ2-1; D possibly matches TRBD1 or TRBD2 (6 bases each). Germline V CDR1 and CDR2: SGHRS, YFSETQ. Between the trimmed V and J ends, which lost 0 bases and 9 bases, there was a span of 22 bases. This CDR3 spans 17 amino acids. The CDR3 here is CASSLDSPAQEGGEQFF. The CDR3 bases are TGCGCCAGCAGCTTGGATTCACCGGCTCAAGAGGGGGGTGAGCAGTTCTTC. Drawing the rest from reference TRBV5-1 and TRBJ2-1, the complete variable domain is KAGVTQTPRYLIKTRGQQVTLSCSPISGHRSVSWYQQTPGQGLQFLFEYFSETQRNKGNFPGRFSGRQFSNSRSEMNVSTLELGDSALYLCASSLDSPAQEGGEQFFGPGTRLTVL.

V and J are TRBV25-1 and TRBJ1-2; D is undetermined. Looked up from germline, CDR1 is MGHDK and CDR2 is SYGVNS. Trimming removed 0 bases from V and 0 bases from J, with 11 bases in between. CDR3 size: 16 residues. The CDR3: CASSEYFQQTNYGYTF. The CDR3 DNA sequence: TGTGCCAGCAGTGAATATTTTCAACAGACTAACTATGGCTACACCTTC.

V is TRBV9 and J is TRBJ1-3; D is ambiguous. The germline V gene encodes CDR1 SGDLS and CDR2 YYNGEE. The CDR3 contains 15 residues. Trimming stripped 3 bases from V and 4 bases from J, with 14 bases between. The CDR3 DNA sequence: TGTGCCAGCAGCGCTTCCCCCACCACAGGAAACACCATATATTTT. It translates to CASSASPTTGNTIYF.

The genes are TRBV9 and TRBJ1-6, with TRBD1 identical over 8 bases. This CDR3 has 16 residues. Germline assignment: CDR1 SGDLS and CDR2 YYNGEE. Losses at the gene ends were 3 bases for V and 10 bases for J; bases not matched to a gene: 12. The CDR3: CASSAHPGGAGSPLHF. CDR3 DNA sequence: TGTGCCAGCAGCGCTCATCCAGGGGGCGCGGGATCACCCCTCCACTTT.

The chain carries TRBV25-1 and TRBJ1-4; no definite D call. The CDR3 has 14 amino acids. Germline loops: CDR1 MGHDK, CDR2 SYGVNS. Between the trimmed V and J ends, which lost 3 bases and 16 bases, there was a span of 21 bases. The DNA for the CDR3 is TGTGCCAGCAGTGATGCGGCTCGCACAGATACGCAGTTTTTT. Protein product: CASSDAARTDTQFF.

V gene TRBV6-7 combines with J gene TRBJ1-2; 10 bases fit TRBD1. TRBV6-7 is an open reading frame, and its role is uncertain. There are 21 residues in the CDR3. Unmatched junction bases numbered 23, after V lost 3 bases and J lost 4 bases. CDR3 residues: CASSYLPGDRGRVVAVYGYTF. Written as DNA, the CDR3 is TGTGCCAGCAGTTATTTACCGGGGGACAGGGGCCGGGTAGTAGCGGTCTATGGCTACACCTTC.

The chain couples TRBV12-3 or TRBV12-4 to TRBJ1-5, with no clear D. With 3 bases removed from V and 5 bases from J, the gap between germline ends came to 11 bases. The CDR3 sequence is 14 residues long. The CDR3 DNA reads TGTGCCAGCAGTTTCCGAGCTGGGGATCAGCCCCAGCATTTT. It yields the protein CASSFRAGDQPQHF.

This chain joins TRBV29-1 and TRBJ2-1; D might be TRBD1 (5 bases). CDR1 is SQVTM and CDR2 is ANQGSEA in the germline V gene. The length of the CDR3 is 13 residues. V gave up 7 bases and J gave up 0 bases, with 10 bases separating them. The CDR3 DNA sequence: TGCAGCGGGAAGGGGTCCTCCTACAATGAGCAGTTCTTC. Its translation is CSGKGSSYNEQFF.

This clonotype occurred a few times. The chain employs TRBV5-1 and TRBJ1-5; weak D call: TRBD1 (6 bases). This CDR3 is built from 13 residues. The V and J ends lost 4 bases and 5 bases respectively, with 10 bases between them. Germline assignment: CDR1 SGHRS and CDR2 YFSETQ. The CDR3 DNA follows: TGCGCCAGCAGCACAGGGCCGGATCAGCCCCAGCATTTT. It translates to CASSTGPDQPQHF.

The chain is built from TRBV20-1 and TRBJ2-3; the D gene could be TRBD1 or TRBD2 (6 bases each). The CDR3 runs to 15 residues. Looked up from germline, CDR1 is DFQATT and CDR2 is SNEGSKA (reference sequence). The germline V and J ends were trimmed by 5 bases and 2 bases, with 17 bases remaining between them. The CDR3, as DNA: TGCAGTGCTCTAGGTGGGGGGCGAAACACAGATACGCAGTATTTT. Its translation is CSALGGGRNTDTQYF.

The chain links TRBV7-9 to TRBJ2-4, with D unresolved. Gene TRBJ2-7 matches the end of the DNA better, so the J call may be wrong. This CDR3 is built from 15 residues. Germline loops: CDR1 SEHNR, CDR2 FQNEAQ (reference sequence). CDR3 amino acids: CASSDPSSLTYEQYF. For the CDR3, the DNA is TGTGCCAGCAGCGACCCCTCTTCGTTGACCTACGAGCAGTACTTC.

This clonotype was observed a handful of times. This chain connects TRBV7-2 to TRBJ1-2; 8 bases align to TRBD1. With V trimmed by 0 bases and J by 6 bases, 3 bases remained unmatched. The CDR3 totals 14 residues. The germline V gene encodes CDR1 SGHTA and CDR2 FQGNSA. In DNA, the CDR3 is TGTGCCAGCAGCTTAGCGGGACAGGTTCATGGCTACACCTTC. Translating gives CASSLAGQVHGYTF.

The chain recombines TRBV27 with TRBJ2-7, with D possibly being TRBD2 (6 bases). This CDR3 is 15 amino acids long. CDR1 is MNHEY, CDR2 SMNVEV, per germline (reference sequence). V was pared by 4 bases and J by 7 bases, with 20 bases between. The CDR3 loop is CASSSLMDTRGEQYF. The CDR3 bases are TGTGCCAGCAGTTCCCTCATGGACACTCGGGGGGAGCAGTACTTC.

The chain is built from TRBV29-1 and TRBJ1-4; no clear D. Germline V gives CDR1 SQVTM, CDR2 ANQGSEA. CDR3 length: 11 amino acids. V was pared by 8 bases and J by 8 bases, with 12 bases between. The CDR3 coding sequence is TGCAGCACCAACATCGGGGAAAAACTGTTTTTT. It encodes CSTNIGEKLFF. Together with reference TRBV29-1 and TRBJ1-4, the CDR3 gives the full variable domain: SAVISQKPSRDICQRGTSLTIQCQVDSQVTMMFWYRQQPGQSLTLIATANQGSEATYESGFVIDKFPISRPNLTFSTLTVSNMSPEDSSIYLCSTNIGEKLFFGSGTQLSVL.